This T cell receptor (beta chain) was captured by sequencing in a study of T cell repertoires in ileal Crohn's disease (dated by TCRdb to the late 2010s). Regarding the study in general: The median duration of disease was approximately 8.3 years, and at the time of surgery 35% to 45% of patients were active smokers. All patients had surgery for a complication: stricturing disease in roughly 61% and penetrating disease in roughly 39%. Postoperative therapy was given to about half of the patients, with thiopurines administered to over 10 patients and anti-TNF agents administered to some 20 patients. M6 samples consisted of neoterminal ileum biopsies collected during postoperative colonoscopy. A prospective multicentre cohort supplied the approximately 56 Crohn's disease patients whose TCR repertoires were analysed. The study ran alongside a multicentre cohort designed to identify predictors of early endoscopic recurrence after ileocolonic resection. Endoscopic postoperative recurrence was defined by a Rutgeerts score above i0. The study sequenced approximately 170 mucosal samples from more than 50 patients, taken at several locations on the surgical specimen and at postoperative endoscopy.

About 500 nanograms of biopsy DNA per sample were submitted for commercial TCRB immunosequencing. CDR3 regions were amplified from genomic DNA by Adaptive Biotechnology using a two-step, amplification bias-controlled multiplex PCR. The first PCR used primers for every V and J gene segment; the second PCR added barcodes and Illumina adapters. CDR3 libraries were sequenced on an Illumina instrument. The authors processed their data as follows. The analysis used both the pipelines supplied by the vendor and custom analysis of the raw data in R/Bioconductor with R version 3.3.0. Clonality, which ranges from 0 to 1, was calculated as the inverse of the normalised Shannon entropy across all productive clones. High-frequency clones were defined as the share of the repertoire taken up by the top 100 clones, keeping only clones that passed a 95% confidence test. The Simpson index measured repertoire diversity, and the Morisita-Horn index measured overlap between samples. Here the immuneACCESS table is served through TCRdb, limited to in-frame sequences with V and J called. Missing clones are a known gap in these copies; in checked studies unresolved V genes cover under half, and the rest lacks a known reason. V, J and clone size reflect that table, while D and trimming were determined from the DNA. The sample table lists about 9,200 clones, around three quarters of them with a count of one. The top ten constitute over 15% of the sample.

Notes on this clone: Its antigen target is currently unknown. One base away there is no much larger clone; base qualities are not given.

In light of the paper, this sample's time point label describes: neoterminal ileum biopsy at postoperative endoscopy, about 6 months after surgery. To be eligible, patients had to be adults with ileal or ileocolonic Crohn's disease and an indication for ileocolonic resection. Whole ileal mucosal biopsies were kept frozen at -80 degrees C prior to DNA extraction. A TRizol-based method was used to extract genomic DNA from the frozen whole biopsies, and the DNA was quantified with a NanoDrop 2000 spectrophotometer. Overall results and qualifications from the work: The timing of postoperative endoscopy varied within the first year after surgery, and the median delay was nearly 7 months. Compared with non-smokers, patients who were active smokers at surgery showed a significantly higher proportion of clonal expansions (around 24% vs 18%, p=0.02). More high-frequency clones were carried by sorted CD8 T cells than by CD4 T cells, suggesting that mucosal expansions were mainly CD8. Endoscopic recurrence was found to be associated with higher high-frequency clone percentages at surgery, and recurrence was observed in all patients with clonality above 26.8% (18/57). Mucosal CD4 and CD8 T cells were sorted and sequenced only in a subgroup of patients, the size of which was not stated.

The junction shows trimming of 4 bases on V and 1 base on J, plus 17 bases between the germline ends. The CDR1 and CDR2 encoded by the germline V gene are SGHTA and FQGNSA. The CDR3 runs 16 residues from the cysteine to the phenylalanine. CDR3 DNA is the only sequence kept; it has 48 bases, read in frame from the first base. This chain is built from TRBV7-2 and TRBJ2-7; the D region possibly corresponds to TRBD2 (5 bases align). The clonotype originates from an adult with Crohn's disease. What was sequenced was ileal tissue. The CDR3 corresponds to CASSWVVGSGSYEQYF. The DNA reads as follows: TGTGCCAGCAGCTGGGTCGTAGGGAGCGGTTCCTACGAGCAGTACTTC.